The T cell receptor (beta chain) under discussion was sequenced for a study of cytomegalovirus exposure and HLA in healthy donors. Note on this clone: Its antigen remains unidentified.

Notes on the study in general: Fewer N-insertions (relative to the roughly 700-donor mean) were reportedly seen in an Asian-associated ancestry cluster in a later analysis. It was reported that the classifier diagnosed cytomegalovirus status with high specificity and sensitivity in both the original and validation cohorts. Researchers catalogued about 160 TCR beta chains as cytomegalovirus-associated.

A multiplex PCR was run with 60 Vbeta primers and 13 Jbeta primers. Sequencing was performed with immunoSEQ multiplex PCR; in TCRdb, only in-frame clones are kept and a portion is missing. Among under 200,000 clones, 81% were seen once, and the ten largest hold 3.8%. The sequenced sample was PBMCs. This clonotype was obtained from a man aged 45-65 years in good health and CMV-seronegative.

The CDR3 region is CASTLSGGLSTDTQYF. The CDR3 DNA reads TGTGCCAGCACCCTCAGCGGGGGCCTAAGCACAGATACGCAGTATTTT. The chain links TRBV6-6 to TRBJ2-3, with TRBD2 matching over 8 bases. CDR3 length: 16 residues. Germline values: CDR1 MNHNY, CDR2 SVGAGI (reference sequence). The junction had 9 bases not matched to a gene; V was cut back by 7 bases and J by 0 bases.